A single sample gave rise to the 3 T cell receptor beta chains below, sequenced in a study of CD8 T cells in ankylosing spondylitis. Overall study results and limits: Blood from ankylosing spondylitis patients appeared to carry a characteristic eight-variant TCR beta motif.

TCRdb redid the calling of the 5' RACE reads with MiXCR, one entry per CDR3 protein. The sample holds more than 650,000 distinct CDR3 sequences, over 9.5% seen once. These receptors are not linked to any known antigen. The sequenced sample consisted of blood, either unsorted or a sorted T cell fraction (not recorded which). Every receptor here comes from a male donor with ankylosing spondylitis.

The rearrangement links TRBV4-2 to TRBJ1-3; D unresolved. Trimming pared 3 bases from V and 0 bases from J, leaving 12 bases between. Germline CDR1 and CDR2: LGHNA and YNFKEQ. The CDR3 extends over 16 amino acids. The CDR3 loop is CASSHSPASSGNTIYF. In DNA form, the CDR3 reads TGTGCCAGCAGCCACAGCCCGGCTAGCTCTGGAAACACCATATATTTT.

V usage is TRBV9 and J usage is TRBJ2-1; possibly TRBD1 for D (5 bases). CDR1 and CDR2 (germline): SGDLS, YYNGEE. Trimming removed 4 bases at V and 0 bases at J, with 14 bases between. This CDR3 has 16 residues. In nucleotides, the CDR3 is TGTGCCAGCAGCTCCCGGACACCAAGCTCCTACAATGAGCAGTTCTTC. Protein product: CASSSRTPSSYNEQFF.

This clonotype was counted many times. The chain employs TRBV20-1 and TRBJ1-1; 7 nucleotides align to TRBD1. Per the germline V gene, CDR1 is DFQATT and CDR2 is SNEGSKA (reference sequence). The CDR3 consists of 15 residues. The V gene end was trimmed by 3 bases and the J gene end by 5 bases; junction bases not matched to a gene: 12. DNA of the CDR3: TGCAGTGCTAGGTCGGGACAGACTTTTTGGACTGAAGCTTTCTTT. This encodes CSARSGQTFWTEAFF.